Below, one T cell receptor beta chain is given with its context. The study recruited people aged about 18 to 95 years across approximately 24 US areas. Here immunoSEQ multiplex PCR was the method, and the copy in TCRdb shows in-frame clones only, minus some. This sample carries 200,000 to 250,000 clones, around 81% of them seen once, and the ten largest clones take around 10%. The data were obtained in a study of blood T cell repertoires in COVID-19. Study context: The samples span acute and convalescent COVID-19 from the United States, Italy and Spain. Nucleic acid was either cDNA or gDNA, and it came from T cells, B-cell-depleted T cells, or PBMCs.

Trimming took 0 bases from V and 5 from J; bases not matched to a gene: 11. The CDR3 length is 17 residues. The germline gives CDR1 SGHTA, CDR2 FQGTGA. V gene TRBV7-3 combines with J gene TRBJ1-1, with 8 bases that match TRBD1. Input material: PBMCs or T cells enriched from blood (not recorded which). The TCR was taken from a woman aged 50 to 65 with acute COVID-19. The CDR3 DNA is TGTGCCAGCAGCTTAACGGGTGCAGGGGGCATGGGGACTGAAGCTTTCTTT. Its protein product is CASSLTGAGGMGTEAFF. The variable domain in full, completed from reference TRBV7-3 and TRBJ1-1, reads GAGVSQTPSNKVTEKGKYVELRCDPISGHTALYWYRQSLGQGPEFLIYFQGTGAADDSGLPNDRFFAVRPEGSVSTLKIQRTERGDSAVYLCASSLTGAGGMGTEAFFGQGTRLTVV.